The 13 T cell receptor beta chains below come from one sample, sequenced in a study of blood T cell repertoires in COVID-19. The table came from immunoSEQ multiplex PCR; TCRdb's copy has only in-frame clones and leaves some out. The sample has about 300,000 clones, approximately 89% seen once. The source material was peripheral blood. The receptors come from a young woman with COVID-19, enrolled during active disease.

The V gene is TRBV6-5, the J gene TRBJ1-2, with 8 bases matching TRBD1. V gave up 4 bases and J gave up 6 bases; unmatched junction bases: 10. CDR1 is MNHEY and CDR2 is SVGAGI in the germline V gene. The CDR3 is 15 amino acids. CDR3 loop: CASSSTGGSLNGYTF. CDR3 bases: TGTGCCAGCAGTTCCACAGGGGGGTCTTTGAATGGCTACACCTTC.

The J gene is TRBJ1-1, the V gene TRBV6-2 or TRBV6-3; D remains unclear. Germline lookup yields CDR1 MNHEY and CDR2 SVGEGT. V was trimmed by 0 bases and J by 4 bases, leaving 12 bases between them. The CDR3 is made up of 15 amino acids. The CDR3 reads CASSYSKRLRTEAFF. The CDR3 bases are TGTGCCAGCAGTTACTCGAAGCGACTCCGCACTGAAGCTTTCTTT.

This chain links TRBV19 with TRBJ1-2; TRBD1 might be the D (6 bases). The ends were cut back, 6 bases at V and 3 bases at J, with 14 bases in the middle. CDR1 and CDR2 (germline): LNHDA, SQIVND (reference sequence). There are 14 residues in the CDR3. The CDR3 loop reads CASRESGGHYGYTF. The CDR3, as DNA: TGTGCCAGTAGGGAAAGTGGGGGCCACTATGGCTACACCTTC.

The V call is TRBV7-9, the J call TRBJ1-1, with 8 bases identical to TRBD1. This CDR3 comprises 18 residues. From germline, CDR1 is SEHNR and CDR2 FQNEAQ (reference sequence). V trimming: 5 bases; J trimming: 6 bases; junction bases outside the gene matches: 20. This chain's CDR3 is CASSDHPSRDRLRSEAFF. The CDR3 region has the DNA TGTGCCAGCAGCGATCACCCTTCAAGGGACAGGCTTAGGTCTGAAGCTTTCTTT.

This rearrangement joins TRBV21-1 to TRBJ1-5; the table's D call, TRBD1, was not checked against the DNA. TRBV21-1 is a pseudogene locus. There are 15 residues in the CDR3. The DNA for the CDR3 is TGTGCCAGCAGCAGCCTGGGACAGCCGGCTCAGCCCCAGCATTTT. Its translation is CASSSLGQPAQPQHF.

This chain joins TRBV6-5 and TRBJ2-5, with D maybe TRBD2 (6 bases). Trimming pared 2 bases from V and 5 bases from J, leaving 15 bases between. The CDR3 has 15 amino acids. Germline V gene sequence: CDR1 MNHEY, CDR2 SVGAGI. The CDR3 protein is CASSYGLNPIETQYF. In nucleotides, the CDR3 is TGTGCCAGCAGTTACGGACTAAACCCAATCGAGACCCAGTACTTC.

This chain links TRBV30 with TRBJ1-4; 7 bases map to TRBD1. Germline-derived CDR1 and CDR2 are GTSNPN and SVGIG (reference sequence). V shed 0 bases and J 8 bases; nucleotides not matched to a gene: 6. The CDR3 covers 14 residues. CDR3 amino acids: CAWSVRQGEEKLFF. In DNA form, the CDR3 reads TGTGCCTGGAGTGTACGGCAGGGGGAAGAAAAACTGTTTTTT.

This clone appeared a single time. The chain joins TRBV24-1 to TRBJ2-6, with 7 bases fitting TRBD1. Unmatched junction bases numbered 11, after V lost 4 bases and J lost 0 bases. This CDR3 comprises 19 residues. The V gene's germline CDR1 is KGHDR and CDR2 SFDVKD. As DNA, the CDR3 is TGTGCCACCAGTGACCCCCTCGGGACAGTTTACTCTGGGGCCAACGTCCTGACTTTC. This gives the protein CATSDPLGTVYSGANVLTF.

The chain employs TRBV9 and TRBJ1-6, with 9 bases fitting TRBD1. The junction had 3 bases not matched to a gene; V was cut back by 1 base and J by 10 bases. There are 14 residues in the CDR3. Germline CDR1 reads SGDLS; CDR2 reads YYNGEE. Here the CDR3 DNA reads TGTGCCAGCAGCGTAACAGGGGGCGGATCACCCCTCCACTTT. It translates to CASSVTGGGSPLHF.

The V and J genes are TRBV15 and TRBJ1-4; no definite D call. The CDR3 length is 16 residues. Germline CDR1 LNHNV, CDR2 YYDKDF (reference sequence). V lost 1 base and J 4 bases, leaving 13 bases between the germline ends. The CDR3 loop is CATSRGGLADNEKLFF. DNA of the CDR3: TGTGCCACCAGCAGAGGAGGTCTGGCGGATAATGAAAAACTGTTTTTT.

The chain has TRBV19 and TRBJ1-1; TRBD1 is a possible D gene (5 bases). Germline assignment: CDR1 LNHDA and CDR2 SQIVND (reference sequence). CDR3 length: 15 amino acids. Trimming took off 1 base at V and 4 bases at J, with 13 bases between the two ends. CDR3 nucleotides: TGTGCCAGTAGTATAGCGGGCGGGGCGAGCACTGAAGCTTTCTTT. Protein: CASSIAGGASTEAFF.

This chain joins TRBV11-2 and TRBJ2-2; D might be TRBD2 (6 bases). Germline CDR1 and CDR2: SGHAT and FQNNGV. V was shortened by 2 bases and J by 6 bases, with 16 bases between the two germline ends. The CDR3 is 16 amino acids. CDR3 DNA: TGTGCCAGCAGCTTAATTGGGACTCCAAAACCCGGGGAGCTGTTTTTT. This gives the protein CASSLIGTPKPGELFF.

On this clone itself: Sequence at one end of the junction differs from germline and may be a read error. The V gene is TRBV7-7, the J gene TRBJ2-5, with D maybe TRBD2 (5 bases). The CDR3 spans 15 residues. CDR1 is SSHAT and CDR2 is FNYEAQ in the germline V gene (reference sequence). CDR3 bases: TGTGCTAGCAGCTTATCCGGACTGACACAAGAGACCCAGTACTTC. Translation: CASSLSGLTQETQYF.